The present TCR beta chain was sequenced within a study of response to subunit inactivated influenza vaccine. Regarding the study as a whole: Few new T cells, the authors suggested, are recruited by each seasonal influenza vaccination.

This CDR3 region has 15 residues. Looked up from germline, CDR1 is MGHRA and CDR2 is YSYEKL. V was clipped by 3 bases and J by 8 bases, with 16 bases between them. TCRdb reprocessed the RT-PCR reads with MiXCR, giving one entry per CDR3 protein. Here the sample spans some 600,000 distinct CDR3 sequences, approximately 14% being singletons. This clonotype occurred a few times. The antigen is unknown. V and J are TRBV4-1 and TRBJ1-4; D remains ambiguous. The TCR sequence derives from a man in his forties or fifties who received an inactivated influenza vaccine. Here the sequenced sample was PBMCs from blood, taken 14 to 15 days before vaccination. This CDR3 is CASSQTGPQEEKLFF. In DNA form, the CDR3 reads TGCGCCAGCAGCCAGACCGGGCCTCAGGAAGAAAAACTGTTTTTT.